This TCR beta chain was sequenced in a study of T cell clonotyping in hematopoietic cell transplantation. Study outcomes and limitations: Cells were unsorted, so CD4 and CD8 contributions were not separated.

In regard to this clone: Antigen unknown.

The data were produced by immunoSEQ multiplex PCR, yet TCRdb's version contains in-frame clones alone and is incomplete. The sample has 30,000 to 45,000 clones; around nine tenths are singletons. This CDR3 comprises 13 residues. Germline CDR1 and CDR2: MNHEY and SVGAGI. The V end was cut by 2 bases, the J end by 3 bases, with 7 bases between. What was sequenced was peripheral blood mononuclear cells. The clonotype comes from a woman in her 40s in good health. Some clones in this sample may be carry-over from other donors' samples. The V call is TRBV6-5, the J call TRBJ1-1; D remains ambiguous. The CDR3 sequence: CASSYARDTEAFF. CDR3 in DNA: TGTGCCAGCAGTTACGCGAGGGACACTGAAGCTTTCTTT.